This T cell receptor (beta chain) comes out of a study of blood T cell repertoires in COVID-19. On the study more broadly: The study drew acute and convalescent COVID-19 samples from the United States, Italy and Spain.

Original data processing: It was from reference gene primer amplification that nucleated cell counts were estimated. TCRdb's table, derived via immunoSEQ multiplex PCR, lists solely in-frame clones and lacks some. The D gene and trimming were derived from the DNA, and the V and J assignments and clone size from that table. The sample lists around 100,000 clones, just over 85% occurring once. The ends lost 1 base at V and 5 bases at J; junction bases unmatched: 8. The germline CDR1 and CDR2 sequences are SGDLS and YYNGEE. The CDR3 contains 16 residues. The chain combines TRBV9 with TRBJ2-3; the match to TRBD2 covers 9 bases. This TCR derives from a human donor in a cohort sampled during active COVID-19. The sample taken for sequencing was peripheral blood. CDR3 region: CASSVQRGVRGDTQYF. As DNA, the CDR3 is TGTGCCAGCAGCGTACAGCGGGGGGTTAGGGGAGATACGCAGTATTTT.